Below are 17 T cell receptor beta chains sequenced from a single sample in a study of cytomegalovirus exposure and HLA in healthy donors. Primers included in the PCR were 60 Vbeta and 13 Jbeta primers. The method was immunoSEQ multiplex PCR; TCRdb's version includes in-frame clones alone and lacks a portion of them. The sample includes approximately 53,000 clones, over 60% of them seen just once. The sequenced material came from PBMCs. Receptors were obtained from a woman between 50 and 59 years old in good health and CMV-seronegative.

V gene TRBV28 combines with J gene TRBJ2-4, with D unclear. Trimming took 6 bases from V and 0 from J, leaving 15 bases between them. CDR1 MDHEN and CDR2 SYDVKM come from the germline V gene. This CDR3 has 16 residues. CDR3 bases: TGTGCCAGCAGCTCCCCCGGCGGCATAGCCAAAAACATTCAGTACTTC. It specifies CASSSPGGIAKNIQYF.

This chain links TRBV6-7 with TRBJ1-1; no definite D call. TRBV6-7 is designated an ORF whose function remains uncertain. Trimming removed 6 bases at V and 5 bases at J, with 16 bases between. CDR3 length: 14 residues. This CDR3 is CASRLREGWTEAFF. In DNA form, the CDR3 reads TGTGCCAGCAGACTTAGGGAGGGATGGACTGAAGCTTTCTTT.

This clone was counted a single time. The chain employs TRBV4-3 and TRBJ1-3; D is possibly TRBD1 (5 bases). Trimming removed 0 bases from V and 2 bases from J, with 11 bases in between. The CDR3 is 16 amino acids. Germline V gene data show CDR1 as LGHNA and CDR2 as YSLEER. In DNA form, the CDR3 reads TGCGCCAGCAGCCAAGATTGGCAGGGTACTGGAAACACCATATATTTT. This sequence encodes CASSQDWQGTGNTIYF.

The chain is built from TRBV9 and TRBJ1-2, with D unresolved. Per germline, CDR1 SGDLS and CDR2 YYNGEE. This CDR3 region has 14 residues. Between the trimmed V and J ends, which lost 0 bases and 0 bases, there was a span of 6 bases. The CDR3 spells CASSVGDTNYGYTF. The CDR3 coding sequence is TGTGCCAGCAGCGTAGGAGATACTAACTATGGCTACACCTTC. Full variable domain (missing parts from reference TRBV9 and TRBJ1-2): DSGVTQTPKHLITATGQRVTLRCSPRSGDLSVYWYQQSLDQGLQFLIQYYNGEERAKGNILERFSAQQFPDLHSELNLSSLELGDSALYFCASSVGDTNYGYTFGSGTRLTVV.

The chain links TRBV7-7 to TRBJ2-5; TRBD2 might be the D (7 bases). Germline V gene lookup returns CDR1 SSHAT and CDR2 FNYEAQ (reference sequence). CDR3 size: 14 residues. In DNA, the CDR3 is TGTGCTGTTCCGAGGGGGGAGGGCCAAGAGACCCAGTACTTC. Translation: CAVPRGEGQETQYF.

This clone was seen once. The chain carries TRBV6-5 and TRBJ2-7, with 7 nucleotides matching TRBD1. Germline-derived CDR1 and CDR2 are MNHEY and SVGAGI. This CDR3 region has 15 residues. The trim removed 0 bases at V and 4 bases at J, leaving 6 bases unmatched. The CDR3: CASSYSYDRAYEQYF. Here the CDR3 DNA reads TGTGCCAGCAGTTACTCTTACGACAGGGCGTACGAGCAGTACTTC.

This chain connects TRBV5-5 to TRBJ1-5; D is undetermined. Germline V CDR1 and CDR2: SGHKS, YYEKEE (reference sequence). This CDR3 has 12 amino acids. Trimming took off 1 base at V and 4 bases at J, with 3 bases between the two ends. The DNA for the CDR3 is TGTGCCAGCAGCTTGTTAAATCAGCCCCAGCATTTT. It codes for CASSLLNQPQHF.

In its sample, this clone was seen once. V usage is TRBV10-3 and J usage is TRBJ1-1; no firm D call. Germline lookup yields CDR1 ENHRY and CDR2 SYGVKD. The V end was cut by 3 bases, the J end by 4 bases, with 9 bases between. The CDR3 covers 13 residues. CDR3 in amino acids: CAISEREPTEAFF. The DNA of the CDR3 is TGTGCCATCAGTGAAAGGGAGCCCACTGAAGCTTTCTTT.

J is TRBJ1-2 and V is TRBV7-9; 8 bases line up with TRBD1. The CDR3 loop spans 15 amino acids. The trim removed 7 bases at V and 4 bases at J, leaving 11 bases unmatched. Germline V gives CDR1 SEHNR, CDR2 FQNEAQ (reference sequence). CDR3 bases: TGTGCCAGCAACCATCCCGGGACAGGAACCTATGGCTACACCTTC. Its translation: CASNHPGTGTYGYTF.

The V gene is TRBV2, the J gene TRBJ2-3; TRBD2 agrees at 14 bases. V was pared by 4 bases and J by 8 bases, with 5 bases of the junction left unmatched. Looked up from germline, CDR1 is SNHLY and CDR2 is FYNNEI. This CDR3 region has 15 residues. The DNA for the CDR3 is TGTGCCAGCAGTGTGGGACTAGCGGGAGACAGTACGCAGTATTTT. Translating it yields CASSVGLAGDSTQYF.

The table lists this clone with a count of one. The chain joins TRBV11-2 to TRBJ2-1; TRBD2 matches 9 bases. V trimming: 4 bases; J trimming: 2 bases; junction bases outside the gene matches: 9. Per the germline V gene, CDR1 is SGHAT and CDR2 is FQNNGV. This CDR3 has 17 amino acids. The CDR3: CASSSAGAGGPYNEQFF. CDR3 sequence (DNA): TGTGCCAGCAGCTCCGCGGGGGCGGGGGGGCCCTACAATGAGCAGTTCTTC.

This chain uses TRBV28 with TRBJ1-2, with 9 positions matching TRBD1. CDR1 is MDHEN and CDR2 is SYDVKM in the germline V gene. Trimming removed 3 bases from V and 2 bases from J; junction bases left unmatched: 4. This CDR3 region has 15 residues. CDR3 DNA sequence: TGTGCCAGCAGTTTCGCTGGGACAGGGAACTATGGCTACACCTTC. Its translation: CASSFAGTGNYGYTF.

The chain joins TRBV2 to TRBJ1-5; TRBD1 aligns across 7 bases. Trimming at V came to 7 bases and at J to 0 bases, leaving 12 bases not matched to a gene. The CDR3 runs to 17 residues. Germline V gene sequence: CDR1 SNHLY, CDR2 FYNNEI. Here the CDR3 reads CASTVRDRSFSNQPQHF. The CDR3, as DNA: TGTGCCAGCACGGTCCGGGACAGATCGTTTAGCAATCAGCCCCAGCATTTT.

The chain uses TRBV18 and TRBJ2-3; weak D call: TRBD1 (6 bases). The CDR3 has 16 amino acids. Trimming stripped 3 bases from V and 1 base from J, with 14 bases between. Germline lookup yields CDR1 KGHSH and CDR2 LQKENI. The CDR3 is CASSPQGLGGTDTQYF. In DNA form, the CDR3 reads TGTGCCAGCTCACCTCAGGGGTTGGGCGGCACAGATACGCAGTATTTT.

The chain uses TRBV10-1 and TRBJ2-5; TRBD2 agrees at 10 bases. Germline V gene lookup returns CDR1 WNHNN and CDR2 SYGVQD (reference sequence). There are 14 residues in the CDR3. With 3 bases clipped from V and 8 bases from J, the junction kept 6 bases outside the gene matches. The CDR3 spells CASSDLASGSTQYF. Here the CDR3 DNA reads TGCGCCAGCAGTGACCTCGCTAGCGGGAGTACCCAGTACTTC.

This chain's CDR3 is CASSPLDRGDNSPLHF. In nucleotides, the CDR3 is TGTGCCAGCTCACCTTTGGACAGGGGAGATAATTCACCCCTCCACTTT. The rearrangement links TRBV18 to TRBJ1-6; TRBD1 agrees at 9 bases. V was clipped by 3 bases and J by 5 bases; unmatched bases: 5. Germline V lookup: CDR1 KGHSH, CDR2 LQKENI. This CDR3 is built from 16 residues.

This chain links TRBV7-6 with TRBJ2-3; weak D call: TRBD2 (5 bases). V lost 1 base and J lost 2, with 10 bases in between. Germline CDR1 is SGHVS and CDR2 is FNYEAQ. The CDR3 is 15 residues long. This chain's CDR3 is CASSLVGILTDTQYF. The CDR3 DNA reads as TGTGCCAGCAGCTTAGTCGGGATCCTCACAGATACGCAGTATTTT.